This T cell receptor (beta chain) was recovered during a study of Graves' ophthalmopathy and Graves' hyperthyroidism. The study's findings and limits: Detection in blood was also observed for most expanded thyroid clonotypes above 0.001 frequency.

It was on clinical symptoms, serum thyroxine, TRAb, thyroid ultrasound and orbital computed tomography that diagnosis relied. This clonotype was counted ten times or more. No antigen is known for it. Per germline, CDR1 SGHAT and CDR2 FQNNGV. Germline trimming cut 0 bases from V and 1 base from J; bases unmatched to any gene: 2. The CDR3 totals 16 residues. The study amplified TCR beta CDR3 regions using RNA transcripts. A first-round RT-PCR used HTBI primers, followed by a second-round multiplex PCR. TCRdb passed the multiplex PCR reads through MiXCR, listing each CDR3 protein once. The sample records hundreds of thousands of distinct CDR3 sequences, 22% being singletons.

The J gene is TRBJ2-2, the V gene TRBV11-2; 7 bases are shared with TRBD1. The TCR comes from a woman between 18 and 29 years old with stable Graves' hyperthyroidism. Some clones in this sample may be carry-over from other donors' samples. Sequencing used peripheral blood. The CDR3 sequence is CASSLDRTGNTGELFF. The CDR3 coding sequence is TGTGCCAGCAGCTTAGATCGGACAGGGAACACCGGGGAGCTGTTTTTT.